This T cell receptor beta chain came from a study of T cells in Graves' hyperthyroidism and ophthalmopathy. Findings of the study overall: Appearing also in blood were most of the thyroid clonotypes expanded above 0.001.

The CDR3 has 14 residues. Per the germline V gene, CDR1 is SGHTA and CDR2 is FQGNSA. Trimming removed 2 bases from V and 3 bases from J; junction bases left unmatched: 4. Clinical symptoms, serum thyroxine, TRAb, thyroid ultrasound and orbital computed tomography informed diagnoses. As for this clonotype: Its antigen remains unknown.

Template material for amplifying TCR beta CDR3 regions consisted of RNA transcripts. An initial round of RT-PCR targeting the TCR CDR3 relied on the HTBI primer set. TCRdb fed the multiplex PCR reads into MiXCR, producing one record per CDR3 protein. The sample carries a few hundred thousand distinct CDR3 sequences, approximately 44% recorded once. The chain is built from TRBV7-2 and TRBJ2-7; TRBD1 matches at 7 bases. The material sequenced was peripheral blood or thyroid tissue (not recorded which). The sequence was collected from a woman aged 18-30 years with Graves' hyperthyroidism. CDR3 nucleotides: TGTGCCAGCAGCTTATGGGGACAGATCTACGAGCAGTACTTC. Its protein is CASSLWGQIYEQYF.